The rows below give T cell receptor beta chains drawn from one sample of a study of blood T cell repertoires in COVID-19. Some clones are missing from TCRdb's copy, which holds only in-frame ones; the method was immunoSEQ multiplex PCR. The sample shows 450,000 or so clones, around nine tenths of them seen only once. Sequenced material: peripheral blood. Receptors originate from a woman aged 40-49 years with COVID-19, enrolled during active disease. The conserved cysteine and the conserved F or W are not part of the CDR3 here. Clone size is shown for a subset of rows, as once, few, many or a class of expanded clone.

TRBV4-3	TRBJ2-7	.	ASSQGTSNSYEQY
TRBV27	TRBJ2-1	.	ASSLNTGGPHEQF
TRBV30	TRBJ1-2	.	AWGAYGYT
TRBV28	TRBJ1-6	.	ASSFLRTVNSPLH
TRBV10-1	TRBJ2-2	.	ASRDSGGAGSGELF
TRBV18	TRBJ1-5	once	ASSPQGGNSNQPQH
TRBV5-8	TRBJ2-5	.	ASRPSGRETQY
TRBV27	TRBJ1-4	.	ASSLFVDSKKLF
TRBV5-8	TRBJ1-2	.	ASSYDRTKDGYT
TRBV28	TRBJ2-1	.	ASSSPLGLAGEQF
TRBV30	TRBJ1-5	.	AWASGAGSQPQH
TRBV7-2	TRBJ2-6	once	ASRLGQSSGANVLT
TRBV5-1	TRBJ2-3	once	ASSSMGRGRVTDTQY
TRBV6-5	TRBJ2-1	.	ASREDREPFNEQF
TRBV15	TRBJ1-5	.	ATTFQGNQPQH
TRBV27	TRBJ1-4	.	ASSGGGFAEKLF
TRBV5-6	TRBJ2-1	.	ASRPRLKRETNEQF
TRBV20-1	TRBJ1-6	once	SASGGQGSDSPLH